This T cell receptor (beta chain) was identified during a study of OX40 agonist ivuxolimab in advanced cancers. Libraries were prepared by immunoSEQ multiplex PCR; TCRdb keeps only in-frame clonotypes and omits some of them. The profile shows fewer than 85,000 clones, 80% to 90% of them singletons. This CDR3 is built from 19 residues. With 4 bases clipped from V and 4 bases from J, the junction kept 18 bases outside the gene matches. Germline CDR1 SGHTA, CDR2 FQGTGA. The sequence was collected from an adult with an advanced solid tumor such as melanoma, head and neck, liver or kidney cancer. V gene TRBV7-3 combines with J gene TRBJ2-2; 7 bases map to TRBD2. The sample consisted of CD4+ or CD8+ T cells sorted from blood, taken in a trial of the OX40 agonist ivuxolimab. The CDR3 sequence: CASSSPLGGASGGTGELFF. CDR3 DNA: TGTGCCAGCAGCTCCCCTCTTGGTGGGGCCTCGGGGGGCACCGGGGAGCTGTTTTTT.